The sequence of this T cell receptor beta chain was determined in a study of T cell changes during pregnancy in multiple sclerosis. Profiling relied on immunoSEQ multiplex PCR, and the TCRdb table lists in-frame clones only, not all of them. The sample has around 100,000 clones; roughly 90% are singletons. CDR1 MNHNY and CDR2 SVGAGI come from the germline V gene (reference sequence). V lost 7 bases to trimming and J lost 4 bases; unmatched junction nucleotides: 7. This CDR3 contains 14 residues. V and J are TRBV6-6 and TRBJ1-2; TRBD1 matches at 9 bases. The receptor was isolated from a female donor with multiple sclerosis, enrolled in a pregnancy study. The source was peripheral blood, collected in the third trimester of pregnancy. The CDR3 sequence: CASTDRDRAYGYTF. The CDR3 nucleotides are TGTGCCAGCACCGACCGGGACAGGGCCTATGGCTACACCTTC.